The next 27 T cell receptor beta chains were all read from a single sample in a study of CXCR3-negative and CXCR3-positive naive CD8 T cells. 5' RACE that incorporated UMI labels was used to prepare the TRB cDNA libraries. No DNA is given; TCRdb re-called the 5' RACE reads and lists each CDR3 protein once. The repertoire shows some 41,000 distinct CDR3 sequences; the top ten hold around 1.9%. Sequencing was carried out using naive CXCR3- CD8+ T cells from blood. Subset noted: CD45RO-CCR7+CD27+CD95- naive CD8+ T cells lacking CXCR3 (TNR3-). All receptors derive from a human donor in good health. Some clones in this sample may be carry-over from other donors' samples.

The V and J genes are TRBV4-1 and TRBJ2-2. Germline V lookup: CDR1 MGHRA, CDR2 YSYEKL. The CDR3 spans 12 residues. CDR3 loop: CASSQDSWELFF.

The genes are TRBV27 and TRBJ2-7; TCRdb names TRBD1, which stays unverified in the absence of DNA. This CDR3 is 11 amino acids long. Germline-derived CDR1 and CDR2 are MNHEY and SMNVEV (reference sequence). The CDR3 spells CASADSYEQYF.

V and J are TRBV7-9 and TRBJ1-2; TCRdb reports TRBD1, a call that lacks DNA to check it against. Germline V gene lookup returns CDR1 SEHNR and CDR2 FQNEAQ (reference sequence). The CDR3 runs 14 residues. CDR3 in amino acids: CASSPPGIGYGYTF. The full variable domain, in which reference TRBV7-9 and TRBJ1-2 provide the parts outside the CDR3, is DTGVSQNPRHKITKRGQNVTFRCDPISEHNRLYWYRQTLGQGPEFLTYFQNEAQLEKSRLLSDRFSAERPKGSFSTLEIQRTEQGDSAMYLCASSPPGIGYGYTFGSGTRLTVV.

The chain joins TRBV7-6 to TRBJ1-4; TCRdb names TRBD1, which stays unverified in the absence of DNA. The germline CDR1 and CDR2 sequences are SGHVS and FNYEAQ. The CDR3 contains 14 residues. CDR3 protein: CASSRPGANEKLFF.

The chain joins TRBV29-1 to TRBJ2-1. Germline lookup yields CDR1 SQVTM and CDR2 ANQGSEA. The CDR3 covers 14 residues. The CDR3 sequence: CSVDNQYEWGEQFF.

This clonotype registers medium-sized by frequency. This chain links TRBV7-3 with TRBJ2-1. This CDR3 has 12 amino acids. Germline V lookup: CDR1 SGHTA, CDR2 FQGTGA. The chain's CDR3 is CASSLMGNEQFF.

This chain links TRBV5-5 with TRBJ2-7. Germline V gene sequence: CDR1 SGHKS, CDR2 YYEKEE (reference sequence). This CDR3 contains 14 residues. CDR3 loop: CASSLADDLYEQYF.

The J gene is TRBJ1-1, the V gene TRBV7-7; TCRdb selects TRBD1, and the lack of DNA leaves this call unchecked. The germline V gene has CDR1 SSHAT and CDR2 FNYEAQ (reference sequence). This CDR3 is 13 amino acids long. The CDR3 here is CASSPGTGTEAFF.

The rearrangement joins TRBV15 to TRBJ1-1; as DNA is missing, the TRBD1 call by TCRdb cannot be tested. This CDR3 is 14 amino acids long. Germline loops: CDR1 LNHNV, CDR2 YYDKDF (reference sequence). The CDR3 here is CATSITGANTEAFF.

The rearrangement joins TRBV7-2 to TRBJ2-3; TCRdb names TRBD1, which stays unverified in the absence of DNA. CDR1 and CDR2 (germline): SGHTA, FQGNSA. CDR3 length: 17 amino acids. This CDR3 is CASSLVGLGGFTDTQYF.

The rearrangement joins TRBV18 to TRBJ2-1; TCRdb's D call of TRBD1 is untestable without DNA. This CDR3 is 14 amino acids long. CDR1 is KGHSH and CDR2 is LQKENI in the germline V gene. This chain's CDR3 is CASSHRDRRDEQFF.

V usage is TRBV5-1 and J usage is TRBJ2-5; TCRdb proposes TRBD1, but this gene call is untestable without DNA. This CDR3 has 14 residues. Germline assignment: CDR1 SGHRS and CDR2 YFSETQ. The CDR3 reads CASSWGPRDETQYF.

CDR3 in amino acids: CASSSGQRTGELFF. The rearrangement uses TRBV7-2 and TRBJ2-2; there is no DNA to check the TCRdb D call of TRBD1. Looked up from germline, CDR1 is SGHTA and CDR2 is FQGNSA. The CDR3 consists of 14 residues.

V gene TRBV28 combines with J gene TRBJ2-2; as DNA is missing, the TRBD2 call by TCRdb cannot be tested. The CDR3 contains 19 residues. Germline-derived CDR1 and CDR2 are MDHEN and SYDVKM. The CDR3 here is CASSLGTRELAGAGGELFF.

The chain couples TRBV6-2 or TRBV6-3 to TRBJ2-7; TCRdb's D gene call, TRBD1, goes unchecked for lack of DNA. The CDR3 has 12 residues. Germline CDR1 and CDR2: MNHEY and SVGEGT. CDR3: CASGDTTYEQYF.

The chain couples TRBV29-1 to TRBJ1-4; as DNA is missing, the TRBD1 call by TCRdb cannot be tested. The CDR3 consists of 14 residues. Germline CDR1 and CDR2: SQVTM and ANQGSEA. CDR3 in amino acids: CSVDETDSTEKLFF.

This rearrangement joins TRBV13 to TRBJ2-7; TCRdb's D gene call, TRBD1, goes unchecked for lack of DNA. Germline CDR1 and CDR2: PRHDT and FYEKMQ (reference sequence). The CDR3 length is 16 residues. CDR3 loop: CASSLLLKGLVYEQYF. Complete variable domain (other parts from reference TRBV13 and TRBJ2-7): AAGVIQSPRHLIKEKRETATLKCYPIPRHDTVYWYQQGPGQDPQFLISFYEKMQSDKGSIPDRFSAQQFSDYHSELNMSSLELGDSALYFCASSLLLKGLVYEQYFGPGTRLTVT.

This chain uses TRBV19 with TRBJ2-6; the D call of TRBD1 rests on TCRdb alone, since no DNA is present to check it. Germline V gives CDR1 LNHDA, CDR2 SQIVND (reference sequence). The CDR3 sequence is 15 residues long. The CDR3 is CASSTTGAGANVLTF.

Judged by frequency, this clonotype is medium-sized. V gene TRBV7-6 combines with J gene TRBJ1-1; the TRBD1 assignment by TCRdb is unverifiable without DNA. The CDR3 has 19 residues. CDR1 is SGHVS, CDR2 FNYEAQ, per germline. CDR3 protein: CASSHGTGEVRSMNTEAFF. Complete variable domain (other parts from reference TRBV7-6 and TRBJ1-1): GAGVSQSPRYKVTKRGQDVALRCDPISGHVSLYWYRQALGQGPEFLTYFNYEAQQDKSGLPNDRFSAERPEGSISTLTIQRTEQRDSAMYRCASSHGTGEVRSMNTEAFFGQGTRLTVV.

This rearrangement joins TRBV7-9 to TRBJ1-2; without DNA, the TCRdb call of TRBD1 cannot be checked. Germline V gene sequence: CDR1 SEHNR, CDR2 FQNEAQ (reference sequence). The CDR3 loop spans 13 amino acids. CDR3 in amino acids: CASSLFDSYGYTF.

This chain uses TRBV5-1 with TRBJ2-7; TCRdb names TRBD1, which stays unverified in the absence of DNA. Per the germline V gene, CDR1 is SGHRS and CDR2 is YFSETQ. There are 16 residues in the CDR3. The CDR3 loop reads CASSHRQTGQSDEQYF.

The chain joins TRBV14 to TRBJ2-7; the TRBD1 assignment by TCRdb is unverifiable without DNA. The germline CDR1 and CDR2 sequences are SGHDN and FVKESK. CDR3 length equals 18 residues. CDR3 amino acids: CASSQVGSTGTGRNEQYF. Based on the CDR3 plus reference TRBV14 and TRBJ2-7, the full variable domain is EAGVTQFPSHSVIEKGQTVTLRCDPISGHDNLYWYRRVMGKEIKFLLHFVKESKQDESGMPNNRFLAERTGGTYSTLKVQPAELEDSGVYFCASSQVGSTGTGRNEQYFGPGTRLTVT.

The gene calls are TRBV4-3 and TRBJ1-2; checking the TCRdb D call of TRBD1 is not possible without DNA. The CDR3 covers 16 residues. Germline V gene data show CDR1 as LGHNA and CDR2 as YSLEER. CDR3 residues: CASSQDTGGAFYGYTF.

The V and J genes are TRBV28 and TRBJ1-5; without DNA, the TCRdb call of TRBD1 cannot be checked. Germline V CDR1 and CDR2: MDHEN, SYDVKM. The CDR3 is 14 amino acids. CDR3 amino acids: CASSPDSSNQPQHF.

The rearrangement joins TRBV19 to TRBJ1-1. From germline, CDR1 is LNHDA and CDR2 SQIVND (reference sequence). The CDR3 has 13 residues. The CDR3 protein is CASSILGNTEAFF.

V and J are TRBV7-2 and TRBJ2-7; without DNA, the TCRdb call of TRBD2 cannot be checked. This CDR3 is built from 17 residues. Germline loops: CDR1 SGHTA, CDR2 FQGNSA. The CDR3 region is CASSYLSGGGASYEQYF.

CDR3 region: CASSLSVGEGDTQYF. The rearrangement links TRBV28 to TRBJ2-3; the D gene TCRdb calls, TRBD2, cannot be checked with no DNA. Germline CDR1 reads MDHEN; CDR2 reads SYDVKM. The CDR3 contains 15 residues.